The 32 T cell receptor beta chains in this list originate from one sample, sequenced in a study of blood T cell repertoires in COVID-19 (dated by TCRdb to the early 2020s). Library preparation employed the immunoSEQ multiplex PCR assay. Not all clones reach the TCRdb copy of this immuneACCESS table, which keeps in-frame sequences only. Checked studies attribute under half of the gap to unresolved V genes and leave the rest unexplained. This sample gives under 200,000 clones in total; about 88% of them show up just once. Just under 25% of the sample is in the top ten clones. The sequencing sample was made of PBMCs or T cells enriched from blood (not recorded which). The source is a middle-aged woman in a cohort exposed to, infected with or recovered from COVID-19 (not recorded which).

The DNA of the CDR3 is TGTGCCAGCAGCTTGGCCGGGACATTTCGGTCACCCCTCCACTTT. Translated, it gives CASSLAGTFRSPLHF. The chain recombines TRBV5-5 with TRBJ1-6; D might be TRBD1 (6 bases). Germline-derived CDR1 and CDR2 are SGHKS and YYEKEE (reference sequence). CDR3 length equals 15 residues. The V end lost 0 bases, the J end lost 10 bases, and 14 bases lay between the germline ends.

This clone has only a few counts. J is TRBJ2-2 and V is TRBV5-1; D is undetermined. V lost 0 bases and J 6 bases, leaving 12 bases between the germline ends. CDR3 size: 15 residues. Germline CDR1 reads SGHRS; CDR2 reads YFSETQ. The CDR3 reads CASSLGDSWAGELFF. The CDR3 DNA is TGCGCCAGCAGCTTGGGAGACTCCTGGGCCGGGGAGCTGTTTTTT.

The chain links TRBV7-9 to TRBJ2-7, with 7 bases fitting TRBD1. This CDR3 spans 14 amino acids. V was clipped by 1 base and J by 5 bases; unmatched bases: 5. Germline lookup yields CDR1 SEHNR and CDR2 FQNEAQ (reference sequence). The CDR3, as DNA: TGTGCCAGCAGCTTAGGGGCAGGGGGACACGAGCAGTACTTC. This gives the protein CASSLGAGGHEQYF. The whole variable domain, filled in from reference TRBV7-9 and TRBJ2-7, reads DTGVSQNPRHKITKRGQNVTFRCDPISEHNRLYWYRQTLGQGPEFLTYFQNEAQLEKSRLLSDRFSAERPKGSFSTLEIQRTEQGDSAMYLCASSLGAGGHEQYFGPGTRLTVT.

The chain joins TRBV25-1 to TRBJ2-2, with D unresolved. The germline V gene encodes CDR1 MGHDK and CDR2 SYGVNS. V was cut by 4 bases and J by 1 base, with 10 bases left in between. This CDR3 is built from 15 residues. CDR3 sequence (DNA): TGTGCCAGCAGTGTCACAGCCAAGAACACCGGGGAGCTGTTTTTT. It translates to CASSVTAKNTGELFF.

This sequence joins TRBV9 and TRBJ2-7, with D possibly matching TRBD1 (6 bases). The germline gives CDR1 SGDLS, CDR2 YYNGEE. Trimming cost V 0 bases and J 0 bases, with 10 bases left between them. CDR3 length equals 15 residues. The CDR3 protein is CASSVGTAHSYEQYF. CDR3 nucleotides: TGTGCCAGCAGCGTAGGGACAGCCCACTCCTACGAGCAGTACTTC.

This clone has a single count. J is TRBJ1-2 and V is TRBV11-3; D remains unclear. Germline values: CDR1 SGHNT, CDR2 YENEEA. The CDR3 totals 14 residues. Trimming removed 3 bases at V and 2 bases at J, with 10 bases between. CDR3 protein: CASSLGGVNYGYTF. Here the CDR3 DNA reads TGTGCCAGCAGCTTGGGCGGGGTGAACTATGGCTACACCTTC. Full variable domain (missing parts from reference TRBV11-3 and TRBJ1-2): EAGVVQSPRYKIIEKKQPVAFWCNPISGHNTLYWYLQNLGQGPELLIRYENEEAVDDSQLPKDRFSAERLKGVDSTLKIQPAELGDSAVYLCASSLGGVNYGYTFGSGTRLTVV.

The V call is TRBV29-1, the J call TRBJ2-3; maybe TRBD1 (5 bases). V gave up 1 base and J gave up 7 bases, with 12 bases separating them. The CDR3 length is 13 residues. Per the germline V gene, CDR1 is SQVTM and CDR2 is ANQGSEA. CDR3 in DNA: TGCAGCGTTGAAGTGCAGGGTACAAATACGCAGTATTTT. Translation gives CSVEVQGTNTQYF.

The rearrangement uses TRBV24-1 and TRBJ1-1, with 12 nucleotides matching TRBD1. There are 13 residues in the CDR3. J was trimmed by 5 bases and V by 7 bases; bases with no gene match: 1. Germline V gene lookup returns CDR1 KGHDR and CDR2 SFDVKD. CDR3 loop: CATRGQGATEAFF. CDR3 DNA: TGTGCCACCAGGGGACAGGGGGCGACTGAAGCTTTCTTT.

This clone appeared a single time. The chain employs TRBV24-1 and TRBJ2-7; the match to TRBD1 covers 9 bases. There are 16 residues in the CDR3. Germline CDR1 and CDR2: KGHDR and SFDVKD. The ends lost 7 bases at V and 4 bases at J; junction bases unmatched: 13. In DNA form, the CDR3 reads TGTGCCACCAGCCCGGGGACAGGGATGGGGTGGTACGAGCAGTACTTC. Translating gives CATSPGTGMGWYEQYF.

The V and J genes are TRBV11-3 and TRBJ2-1; TRBD2 aligns across 8 bases. V shed 3 bases and J 4 bases; nucleotides not matched to a gene: 11. Germline V lookup: CDR1 SGHNT, CDR2 YENEEA. The CDR3 totals 17 residues. CDR3 in DNA: TGTGCCAGCAGCTTTGGGGTCAGACTAGCGTCTTACAATGAGCAGTTCTTC. Translation gives CASSFGVRLASYNEQFF.

The V and J genes are TRBV24-1 and TRBJ2-1, with TRBD1 identical over 11 bases. The V gene's germline CDR1 is KGHDR and CDR2 SFDVKD. The CDR3 extends over 16 amino acids. V lost 4 bases to trimming and J lost 8 bases; unmatched junction nucleotides: 9. The CDR3 loop reads CATSERPGQGGHEQFF. The CDR3 DNA follows: TGTGCCACCAGTGAGCGGCCGGGACAGGGGGGCCATGAGCAGTTCTTC.

The chain links TRBV4-2 to TRBJ1-2; D is possibly TRBD1 (5 bases). Trimming removed 6 bases from V and 3 bases from J, with 11 bases in between. This CDR3 is built from 13 residues. Germline V gene sequence: CDR1 LGHNA, CDR2 YNFKEQ. The CDR3 coding sequence is TGTGCCAGCAGTCAGGGTGAACACTATGGCTACACCTTC. Translation: CASSQGEHYGYTF.

V and J are TRBV11-2 and TRBJ1-4; 9 positions agree with TRBD1. Germline V gene sequence: CDR1 SGHAT, CDR2 FQNNGV. The CDR3 extends over 18 amino acids. The V gene end was trimmed by 5 bases and the J gene end by 6 bases; junction bases not matched to a gene: 16. CDR3 residues: CASSTGQGPVVGDEKLFF. In DNA, the CDR3 is TGTGCCAGCAGCACGGGACAGGGCCCGGTAGTGGGAGATGAAAAACTGTTTTTT.

This chain connects TRBV28 to TRBJ1-1; the match to TRBD1 covers 7 bases. The CDR3 spans 16 residues. V lost 4 bases and J lost 1; bases outside the gene matches: 9. Germline values: CDR1 MDHEN, CDR2 SYDVKM. The DNA for the CDR3 is TGTGCCAGCAGTTCTCACAGGGGTTCTCGGAACACTGAAGCTTTCTTT. This encodes CASSSHRGSRNTEAFF.

CDR3 nucleotides: TGCAGCGCCCTCAGACAGGGGAATCCCTATGGCTACACCTTC. Translated: CSALRQGNPYGYTF. The rearrangement joins TRBV29-1 to TRBJ1-2, with 8 bases fitting TRBD1. V trimming: 7 bases; J trimming: 4 bases; junction bases outside the gene matches: 11. This CDR3 is built from 14 residues. CDR1 and CDR2 from the germline V gene are SQVTM and ANQGSEA.

V gene TRBV9 combines with J gene TRBJ2-3; TRBD2 is a possible D gene (5 bases). This CDR3 region has 15 residues. V was shortened by 0 bases and J by 2 bases, with 10 bases between the two germline ends. Germline values: CDR1 SGDLS, CDR2 YYNGEE. CDR3 amino acids: CASSVEEGSTDTQYF. CDR3 DNA sequence: TGTGCCAGCAGCGTAGAAGAGGGTTCCACAGATACGCAGTATTTT.

The chain carries TRBV2 and TRBJ2-1, with D maybe TRBD2 (5 bases). CDR1 and CDR2 (germline): SNHLY, FYNNEI. This CDR3 contains 13 residues. V lost 4 bases and J 10 bases, leaving 14 bases between the germline ends. CDR3 protein: CASSGSAANEQFF. CDR3 DNA sequence: TGTGCCAGCAGTGGTTCAGCGGCGAACGAGCAGTTCTTC.

This chain links TRBV27 with TRBJ2-7, with 8 bases fitting TRBD2. V was clipped by 8 bases and J by 1 base; unmatched bases: 10. From germline, CDR1 is MNHEY and CDR2 SMNVEV (reference sequence). The CDR3 is made up of 15 amino acids. CDR3 DNA sequence: TGTGCCAGCGGCCCTGGGGGACTAGGATCCTACGAGCAGTACTTC. Amino acid sequence: CASGPGGLGSYEQYF.

The chain couples TRBV7-2 to TRBJ2-7, with TRBD2 matching 8 bases. This CDR3 is built from 14 residues. V gave up 5 bases and J gave up 3 bases; unmatched junction bases: 6. Germline CDR1 and CDR2: SGHTA and FQGNSA. The CDR3 reads CASSAGLADYEQYF. The CDR3 DNA reads as TGTGCCAGCAGCGCCGGACTAGCAGACTACGAGCAGTACTTC.

This clone has a single count. The DNA for the CDR3 is TGTGCCAGCAGCCAACAGCCTTACGAGCAGTACTTC. Its protein is CASSQQPYEQYF. This sequence joins TRBV6-2 or TRBV6-3 and TRBJ2-7; D remains ambiguous. The germline gives CDR1 MNHEY, CDR2 SVGEGT. The CDR3 has 12 amino acids. Trimming left V 6 bases short and J 4 bases short, with 10 bases between.

The J gene is TRBJ2-1, the V gene TRBV29-1, with D possibly TRBD2 on 5 matching bases. Germline V gene sequence: CDR1 SQVTM, CDR2 ANQGSEA. The V gene lost 4 bases and the J gene lost 1 base, with 20 bases spanning the gap. There are 17 residues in the CDR3. The CDR3 region has the DNA TGCAGCGTTGTCGGGCCTGGTCTTGAGGGTTCCTACAATGAGCAGTTCTTC. Protein product: CSVVGPGLEGSYNEQFF.

The rearrangement uses TRBV9 and TRBJ2-1, with TRBD2 as a possible D gene (6 bases). With 4 bases removed from V and 0 bases from J, the gap between germline ends came to 17 bases. Germline V gene data show CDR1 as SGDLS and CDR2 as YYNGEE. CDR3 length equals 17 residues. The CDR3 loop is CASSLRGSGGSYNEQFF. The CDR3 bases are TGTGCCAGCAGCCTTCGAGGTAGCGGAGGCTCCTACAATGAGCAGTTCTTC.

The chain joins TRBV11-3 to TRBJ1-1; a weak D match, TRBD1 (5 bases). V lost 4 bases to trimming and J lost 1 base, with 13 bases between them. The CDR3 contains 15 residues. Germline loops: CDR1 SGHNT, CDR2 YENEEA. As DNA, the CDR3 is TGTGCCAGCAGCTCCCCTCAAAGGGGGAACACTGAAGCTTTCTTT. It is translated as CASSSPQRGNTEAFF.

The chain combines TRBV19 with TRBJ1-5, with D tentatively TRBD1 (5 bases). The CDR3 spans 15 residues. The germline gives CDR1 LNHDA, CDR2 SQIVND (reference sequence). V dropped 3 bases and J dropped 7 bases, with 16 bases sitting between them. CDR3: CASSIKSGRHQPQHF. CDR3 nucleotide sequence: TGTGCCAGTAGTATTAAGTCAGGGCGGCACCAGCCCCAGCATTTT.

This clone was detected only once. The chain employs TRBV7-9 and TRBJ2-7, with a weak D call TRBD1 (5 bases). CDR1 and CDR2 from the germline V gene are SEHNR and FQNEAQ (reference sequence). Trimming took 5 bases from V and 0 from J, leaving 17 bases between them. The CDR3 is made up of 16 amino acids. CDR3 in amino acids: CASSPANQGISYEQYF. In nucleotides, the CDR3 is TGTGCCAGCAGCCCAGCTAACCAGGGAATCTCCTACGAGCAGTACTTC.

The chain employs TRBV28 and TRBJ2-3; D may be TRBD2 (6 bases). The CDR3 covers 15 residues. The germline V gene has CDR1 MDHEN and CDR2 SYDVKM. V dropped 7 bases and J dropped 0 bases, with 14 bases sitting between them. CDR3 loop: CASMAVAASTDTQYF. CDR3 coding DNA: TGTGCCAGCATGGCAGTAGCGGCTAGCACAGATACGCAGTATTTT.

V gene TRBV24-1 combines with J gene TRBJ2-4, with D perhaps TRBD1 (6 bases). The CDR3 is 15 residues long. Trimming shortened V by 3 bases and J by 9 bases, and 17 bases separated the two germline ends. Germline V CDR1 and CDR2: KGHDR, SFDVKD. The CDR3, as DNA: TGTGCCACCAGTGATCCACGGACAGCCGGTACCATTCAGTACTTC. Translation: CATSDPRTAGTIQYF.

This sequence joins TRBV28 and TRBJ2-2; no firm D call. The V and J ends lost 3 bases and 4 bases respectively, with 6 bases between them. Germline-derived CDR1 and CDR2 are MDHEN and SYDVKM. There are 13 residues in the CDR3. The CDR3 is CASSFSFTGELFF. The CDR3 DNA follows: TGTGCCAGCAGTTTTAGCTTCACCGGGGAGCTGTTTTTT. The complete variable domain, with remaining parts taken from reference TRBV28 and TRBJ2-2, reads DVKVTQSSRYLVKRTGEKVFLECVQDMDHENMFWYRQDPGLGLRLIYFSYDVKMKEKGDIPEGYSVSREKKERFSLILESASTNQTSMYLCASSFSFTGELFFGEGSRLTVL.

The rearrangement joins TRBV12-5 to TRBJ2-4, with 8 bases matching TRBD2. V shed 5 bases, J shed 6 bases, and the junction held 9 bases outside the gene matches. The CDR3 runs to 15 residues. CDR1 and CDR2 from the germline V gene are LGHNT and FRNRAP. CDR3 sequence: CASGLQVAGPNIQYF. CDR3 DNA sequence: TGTGCTAGTGGTCTTCAGGTAGCGGGACCAAACATTCAGTACTTC.

This clone has only a few counts. The chain couples TRBV19 to TRBJ2-1, with 16 bases matching TRBD2. Germline V gene sequence: CDR1 LNHDA, CDR2 SQIVND (reference sequence). The junction had 6 bases not matched to a gene; V was cut back by 5 bases and J by 2 bases. This CDR3 is built from 18 residues. This CDR3 reads CASSDPGTSGGAYNEQFF. The CDR3 region has the DNA TGTGCCAGTAGTGATCCGGGGACTAGCGGGGGGGCCTACAATGAGCAGTTCTTC. Looking up the rest from reference TRBV19 and TRBJ2-1 gives the full variable domain: DGGITQSPKYLFRKEGQNVTLSCEQNLNHDAMYWYRQDPGQGLRLIYYSQIVNDFQKGDIAEGYSVSREKKESFPLTVTSAQKNPTAFYLCASSDPGTSGGAYNEQFFGPGTRLTVL.

This clone occurred once. The V gene is TRBV6-5, the J gene TRBJ2-7; D might be TRBD2 (5 bases). Germline V gene data show CDR1 as MNHEY and CDR2 as SVGAGI. This CDR3 has 14 amino acids. V was pared by 4 bases and J by 1 base, with 11 bases between. The CDR3 protein is CASSSSGRSYEQYF. The DNA for the CDR3 is TGTGCCAGCAGTTCCTCGGGGAGATCCTACGAGCAGTACTTC.

The rearrangement joins TRBV5-4 to TRBJ2-3; 10 positions agree with TRBD2. Germline loops: CDR1 SGHNT, CDR2 YYREEE (reference sequence). This CDR3 is built from 16 residues. With 3 bases clipped from V and 0 bases from J, the junction kept 4 bases outside the gene matches. The CDR3 spells CASSSTGLASTDTQYF. As DNA, the CDR3 is TGTGCCAGCAGCTCTACGGGACTAGCGAGCACAGATACGCAGTATTTT.